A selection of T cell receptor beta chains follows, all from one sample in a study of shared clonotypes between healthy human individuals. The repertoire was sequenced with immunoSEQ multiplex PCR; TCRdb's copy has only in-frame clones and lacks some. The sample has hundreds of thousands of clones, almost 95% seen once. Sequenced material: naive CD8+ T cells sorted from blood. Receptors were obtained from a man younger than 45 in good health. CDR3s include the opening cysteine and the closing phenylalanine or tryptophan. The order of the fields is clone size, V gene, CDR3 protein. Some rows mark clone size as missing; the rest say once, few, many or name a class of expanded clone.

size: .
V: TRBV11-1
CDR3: CASSLAHRDGELFF

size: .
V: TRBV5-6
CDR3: CASSLDPNTGELFF

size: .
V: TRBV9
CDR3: CASSSRQGISTDTQYF

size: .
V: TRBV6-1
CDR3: CASSEQGAGNTIYF

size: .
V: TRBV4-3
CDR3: CASSHGLGNIQYF

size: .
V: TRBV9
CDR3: CASSRTSGDEQFF

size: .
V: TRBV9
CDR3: CASSQGSVSEAFF

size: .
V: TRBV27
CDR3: CASSPQTGGAGELFF

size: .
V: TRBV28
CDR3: CASSALTYEQYF

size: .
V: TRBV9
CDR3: CASRGNRINYGYTF

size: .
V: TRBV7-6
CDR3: CASSLASSADEQFF

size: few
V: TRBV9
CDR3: CASSVAGLAGSYNEQFF

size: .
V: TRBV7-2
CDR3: CASSLASSGGVGYTF

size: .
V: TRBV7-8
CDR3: CASSFPERLGTDTQYF

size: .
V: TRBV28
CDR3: CASRKTGSRNEQFF

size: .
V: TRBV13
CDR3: CASRGEGGPLSTDTQYF

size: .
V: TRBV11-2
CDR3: CASSLDAPDTQYF

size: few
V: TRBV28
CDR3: CASSLPVGVSETQYF

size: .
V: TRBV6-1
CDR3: CASSERHTNQPQHF

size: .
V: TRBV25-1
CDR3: CASISSSTGELFF

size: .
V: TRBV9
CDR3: CASSVESRYNEQFF

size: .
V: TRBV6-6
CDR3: CASRRIGTADPEAFF

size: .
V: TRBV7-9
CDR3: CASSRSGSLYEQYF

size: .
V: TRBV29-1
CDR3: CSVDSGPYNEQFF

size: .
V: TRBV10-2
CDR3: CASSESLAGGGDEQFF

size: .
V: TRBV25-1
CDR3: CASSEYGVRTEAFF

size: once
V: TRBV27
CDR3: CASSSTGYNEQFF

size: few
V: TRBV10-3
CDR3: CATRTVDYGYTF

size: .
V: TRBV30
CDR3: CAWSPGGRWDEKLFF

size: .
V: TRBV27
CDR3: CASSLLGGDQPQHF

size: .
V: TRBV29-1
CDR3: CSVDGASGRTHNEQFF

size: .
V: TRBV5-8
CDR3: CASSLAVLRNQPQHF

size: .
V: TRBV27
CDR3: CASSLGALDEQYF

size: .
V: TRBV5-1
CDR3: CASSLVGTASTDTQYF

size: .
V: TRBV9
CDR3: CASSAWDRTTPNTEAFF

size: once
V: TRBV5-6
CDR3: CASSKGGYSTGELFF

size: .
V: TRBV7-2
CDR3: CASSLYSYQPQHF

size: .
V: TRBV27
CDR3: CASSLRGRYEQYF

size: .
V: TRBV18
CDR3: CASSPRPASGQGPNYGYTF

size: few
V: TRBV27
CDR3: CASGYEQYF

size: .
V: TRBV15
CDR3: CATSRGGNEQFF

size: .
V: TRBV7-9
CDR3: CASSLADGRDTGELFF

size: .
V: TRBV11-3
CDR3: CASSPGSWGRANTGELFF

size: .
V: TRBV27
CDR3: CATSYLAGGTDTQYF

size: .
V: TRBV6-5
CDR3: CASSYYPQETQYF

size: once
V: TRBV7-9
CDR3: CASVFNLADGFTGELFF

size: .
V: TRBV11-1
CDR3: CASSLAESSGRRGETQYF

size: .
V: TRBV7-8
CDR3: CASSAGQGIDEQYF

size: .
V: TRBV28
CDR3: CASSLTGTRMNTEAFF

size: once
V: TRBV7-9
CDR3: CASSQGTGTEAFF

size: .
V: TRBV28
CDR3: CASSPRPGQGAYEQYF

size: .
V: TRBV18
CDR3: CASSPYDYSDTQYF

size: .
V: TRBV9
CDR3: CASSVSPGSNTEAFF